This T cell receptor beta chain was retrieved from a study of T cells in tuberculosis (dated by TCRdb to between 2018 and 2020). Regarding the research as a whole: In the study, CD1B tetramers and high-throughput TCR immunosequencing were combined to characterize T cells specific for the mycobacterial lipid antigen glucose monomycolate (GMM). A South African clinical cohort compared IGRA-negative adolescents, IGRA-positive adolescents with latent tuberculosis and adults with active tuberculosis, 9 to 11 per group.

What the work shows at the level of the full study, not this receptor alone: Clinical samples were selected based on which cryopreserved specimens were available, and the active tuberculosis cases were adults whereas the controls were adolescents. A classifier using the diverse GMM-specific repertoire reached roughly 89% accuracy (AUROC approximately 0.91), compared with around 68% accuracy using GEM motif frequencies. Shorter CDR3-alpha lengths in active tuberculosis patients partly drove the smaller NN-distances, and the TCR-beta difference was not statistically significant. Compared with IGRA-negative controls, TCR-alpha repertoires from active tuberculosis had smaller mean NN-distances to GMM-specific TCRs, which suggests clonal expansion of these TCRs.

In regard to this clone: The target of this receptor is not known. It has no much larger one-base neighbor in the sample; base qualities were not kept.

At the junction V is shortened by 3 bases and J by 2 bases; bases outside the gene matches: 2. The germline V gene supplies CDR1 MGHDK and CDR2 SYGVNS. The CDR3, from cysteine to phenylalanine, totals 14 residues. The kept DNA is CDR3 alone, 42 bases in frame from the first base. At study entry, adolescents were screened for latent tuberculosis infection by tuberculin skin test and QuantiFERON-TB GOLD In-Tube IGRA. Immunosequencing was performed on unsorted cryopreserved PBMC and covered roughly 100,000 T cells per clinical donor on average. Eleven high schools in the Worcester region of the Western Cape, South Africa, served as enrollment sites for adolescents aged 12 to 18 years. Around 10 M. tuberculosis-infected adolescents and ten uninfected adolescents were selected, with the two groups matched for age and sex. PBMC from adolescents were isolated by density centrifugation from freshly drawn heparinized blood and were then cryopreserved.

The immunoSEQ multiplex PCR assay was used to generate TCR libraries, with TCR-beta and/or TCR-alpha/delta assays applied to each sample. The Illumina high-throughput platform was used to sequence the amplified TCR libraries. In the source study's methods: Clustering and dimensionality reduction relied on pairwise TCRdist distances among GMM-specific receptors from T cells that were either sorted ex vivo or expanded in vitro. Each clinical repertoire was assigned a mean NN-distance score, defined as the average TCRdist to the nearest 10% of tetramer-positive reference sequences. GEM TCR motif frequency was computed as the fraction of unique TCRs matching known GEM sequences by V/J usage and CDR3 length. Linear discriminant analysis with leave-one-out cross-validation, implemented in scikit-learn, was used to classify active tuberculosis. The source is immuneACCESS, and TCRdb retained only in-frame sequences with V and J called. Part of the clones is not carried over; for the studies checked, unresolved V genes explain less than half of this, and the remainder is unexplained. That table supplies the V and J calls and clone size; D and trimming were determined from the DNA. The sample table holds roughly 19,000 clones, of which 80% to 90% were seen once. Of the sample, under 15% is held by the ten largest clones.

The chain couples TRBV25-1 to TRBJ2-7, with 9 central nucleotides matching TRBD1. This clonotype was sampled from a donor aged 10-35 years with latent tuberculosis or without tuberculosis infection. The sample taken for sequencing was PBMCs. The nucleotide sequence reads TGTGCCAGCAGTGACGGACAGGGGCCCTACGAGCAGTACTTC. Its amino acids are CASSDGQGPYEQYF.